The 5 T cell receptor beta chains reported below all come from one sample, sequenced in a study of shared clonotypes between healthy human individuals. Sequenced by immunoSEQ multiplex PCR; TCRdb stores in-frame clones only, minus some. Counted here are about half a million clones, 77% occurring once; the ten biggest clones make up approximately 12%. The sample comprised PBMCs. The receptor source for this set is a woman in her thirties or forties in good health. Some clones in this sample may be carry-over from other donors' samples.

The CDR3 region is CASSDAGGGSYNEQFF. In DNA form, the CDR3 reads TGTGCCAGCAGTGATGCAGGGGGGGGCTCCTACAATGAGCAGTTCTTC. The chain uses TRBV6-4 and TRBJ2-1; the D call may be TRBD1 or TRBD2 (7 bases each). The ends were cut back, 3 bases at V and 0 bases at J, with 12 bases in the middle. CDR3 length: 16 residues. The germline gives CDR1 MRHNA, CDR2 SNTAGT.

This clone appeared once. V and J are TRBV15 and TRBJ2-3; D might be TRBD2 (5 bases). The length of the CDR3 is 14 residues. The V gene's germline CDR1 is LNHNV and CDR2 YYDKDF (reference sequence). V was shortened by 4 bases and J by 3 bases, with 11 bases between the two germline ends. CDR3 nucleotides: TGTGCCACCAGCACCCGACGGGGAACAGATACGCAGTATTTT. This translates into CATSTRRGTDTQYF. Variable domain in full (rest from reference TRBV15 and TRBJ2-3): DAMVIQNPRYQVTQFGKPVTLSCSQTLNHNVMYWYQQKSSQAPKLLFHYYDKDFNNEADTPDNFQSRRPNTSFCFLDIRSPGLGDTAMYLCATSTRRGTDTQYFGPGTRLTVL.

This clone is a singleton in its sample. This chain links TRBV27 with TRBJ2-1, with TRBD2 matching 8 bases. CDR1 and CDR2 from the germline V gene are MNHEY and SMNVEV (reference sequence). CDR3 length: 17 amino acids. V gave up 6 bases and J gave up 3 bases; unmatched junction bases: 13. The CDR3 is CASRGPAGVIGYNEQFF. The CDR3 DNA sequence: TGTGCCAGCAGAGGTCCAGCGGGAGTTATTGGCTACAATGAGCAGTTCTTC.

This chain links TRBV7-9 with TRBJ2-2, with 7 bases aligning to TRBD1. The CDR3 is 15 residues long. V was pared by 5 bases and J by 7 bases, with 10 bases of the junction left unmatched. Germline CDR1 and CDR2: SEHNR and FQNEAQ (reference sequence). The CDR3 coding sequence is TGTGCCAGCAGCGCCCAGACAGGGTCGGGCGGGGAGCTGTTTTTT. Translation gives CASSAQTGSGGELFF.

As to this clone: A much bigger clone sits one base away, suggesting this may be a read error. Written as DNA, the CDR3 is TGTGCCAGCAGCCTAGGTCTGGACAATGAGCAGTTCTTC. This sequence encodes CASSLGLDNEQFF. V usage is TRBV7-3 and J usage is TRBJ2-1; D is uncertain. This CDR3 region has 13 residues. Trimming shortened V by 5 bases and J by 5 bases, and 10 bases separated the two germline ends. Germline lookup yields CDR1 SGHTA and CDR2 FQGTGA.